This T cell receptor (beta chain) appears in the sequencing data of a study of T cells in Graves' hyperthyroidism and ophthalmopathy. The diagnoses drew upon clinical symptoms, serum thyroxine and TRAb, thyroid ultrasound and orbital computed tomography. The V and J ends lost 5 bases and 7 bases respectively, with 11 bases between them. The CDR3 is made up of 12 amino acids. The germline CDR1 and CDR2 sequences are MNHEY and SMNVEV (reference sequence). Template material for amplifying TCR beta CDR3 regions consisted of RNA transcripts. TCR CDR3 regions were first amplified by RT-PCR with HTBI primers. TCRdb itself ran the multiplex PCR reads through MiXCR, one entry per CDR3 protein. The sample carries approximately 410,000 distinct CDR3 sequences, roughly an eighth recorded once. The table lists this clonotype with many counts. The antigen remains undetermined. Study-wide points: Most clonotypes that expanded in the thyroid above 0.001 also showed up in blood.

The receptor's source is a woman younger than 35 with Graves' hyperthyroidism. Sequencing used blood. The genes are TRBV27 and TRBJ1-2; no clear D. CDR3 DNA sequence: TGTGCCAGCAGTCCAACAAGCGGTGGCTACACCTTC. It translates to CASSPTSGGYTF.